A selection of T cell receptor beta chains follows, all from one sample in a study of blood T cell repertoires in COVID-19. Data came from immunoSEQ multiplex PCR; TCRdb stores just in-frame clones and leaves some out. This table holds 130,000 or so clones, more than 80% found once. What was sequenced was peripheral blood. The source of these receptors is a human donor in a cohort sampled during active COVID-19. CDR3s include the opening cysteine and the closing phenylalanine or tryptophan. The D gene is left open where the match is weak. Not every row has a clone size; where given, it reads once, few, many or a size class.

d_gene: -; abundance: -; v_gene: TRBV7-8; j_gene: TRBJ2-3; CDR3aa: CASSRGGVTDTQYF; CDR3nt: TGTGCCAGCAGCCGAGGGGGGGTCACAGATACGCAGTATTTT
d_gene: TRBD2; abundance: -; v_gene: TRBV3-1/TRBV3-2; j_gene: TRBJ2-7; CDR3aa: CASSRGAYEQYF; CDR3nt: TGTGCCAGCAGTCGGGGGGCCTACGAGCAGTACTTC
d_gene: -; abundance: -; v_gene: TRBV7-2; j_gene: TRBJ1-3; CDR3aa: CASSPDGAGNTIYF; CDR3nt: TGTGCCAGCAGCCCCGACGGGGCTGGAAACACCATATATTTT
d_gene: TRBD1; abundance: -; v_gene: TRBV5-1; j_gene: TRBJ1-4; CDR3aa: CASSWTGGNEKLFF; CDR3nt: TGCGCCAGCAGTTGGACAGGTGGTAATGAAAAACTGTTTTTT
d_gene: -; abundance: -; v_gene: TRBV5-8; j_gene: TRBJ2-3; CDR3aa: CASSFLAGAITDTQYF; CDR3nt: TGTGCCAGCAGCTTCTTGGCAGGGGCTATCACAGATACGCAGTATTTT
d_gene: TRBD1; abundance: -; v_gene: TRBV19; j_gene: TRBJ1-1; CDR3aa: CASRKDRVLDEAFF; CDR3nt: TGTGCCAGTAGAAAGGACAGGGTCCTGGATGAAGCTTTCTTT
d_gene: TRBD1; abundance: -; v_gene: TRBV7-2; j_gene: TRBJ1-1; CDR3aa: CASSPRQGLTAFF; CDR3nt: TGTGCCAGCAGCCCCAGACAGGGCCTGACGGCTTTCTTT
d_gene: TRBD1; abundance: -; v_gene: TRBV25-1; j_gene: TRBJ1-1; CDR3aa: CATAGGPGTEAFF; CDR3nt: TGTGCCACCGCAGGGGGCCCGGGCACTGAAGCTTTCTTT
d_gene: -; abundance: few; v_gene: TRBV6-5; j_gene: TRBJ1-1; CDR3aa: CASSLQGYTEAFF; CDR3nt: TGTGCCAGCAGTCTACAGGGTTATACTGAAGCTTTCTTT
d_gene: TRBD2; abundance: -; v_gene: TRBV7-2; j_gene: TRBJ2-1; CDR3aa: CASSISGAHYNEQFF; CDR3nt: TGTGCCAGCAGCATTAGCGGGGCCCACTACAATGAGCAGTTCTTC
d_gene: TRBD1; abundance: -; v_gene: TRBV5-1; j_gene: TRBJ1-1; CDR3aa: CASSSRTGGTEAFF; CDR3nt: TGCGCCAGCAGCTCGCGGACAGGAGGCACTGAAGCTTTCTTT
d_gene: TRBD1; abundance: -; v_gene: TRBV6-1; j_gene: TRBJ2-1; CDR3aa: CASSGFRGPSDNEQFF; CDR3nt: TGTGCCAGCAGTGGTTTCAGGGGGCCGTCCGACAATGAGCAGTTCTTC
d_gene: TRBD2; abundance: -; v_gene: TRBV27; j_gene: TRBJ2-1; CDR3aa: CASSLRLAGSSYNEQFF; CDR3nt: TGTGCCAGCAGTTTAAGACTAGCGGGGAGCTCCTACAATGAGCAGTTCTTC
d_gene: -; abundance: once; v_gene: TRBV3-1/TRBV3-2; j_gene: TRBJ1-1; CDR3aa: CASSHFPIRDWNTEAFF; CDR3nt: TGTGCCAGCAGCCATTTTCCCATCCGGGACTGGAACACTGAAGCTTTCTTT
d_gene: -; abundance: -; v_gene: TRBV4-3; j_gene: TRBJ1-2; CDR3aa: CASSEGRGAGYGYTF; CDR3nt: TGCGCCAGCAGCGAAGGGCGGGGGGCCGGCTATGGCTACACCTTC
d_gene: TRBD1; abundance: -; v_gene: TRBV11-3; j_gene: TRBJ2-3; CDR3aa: CASSPGTGHTSTDTQYF; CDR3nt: TGTGCCAGCAGCCCCGGGACAGGACATACTAGCACAGATACGCAGTATTTT
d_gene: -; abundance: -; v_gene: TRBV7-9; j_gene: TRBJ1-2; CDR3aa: CASSQGGARDYGYTF; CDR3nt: TGTGCCAGCAGCCAGGGAGGGGCGCGGGACTATGGCTACACCTTC
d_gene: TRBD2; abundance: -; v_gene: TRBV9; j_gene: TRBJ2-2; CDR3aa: CASSVSSSGSFGELFF; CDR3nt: TGTGCCAGCAGCGTATCCTCTAGCGGGAGTTTCGGGGAGCTGTTTTTT
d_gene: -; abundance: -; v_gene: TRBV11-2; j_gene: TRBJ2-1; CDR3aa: CASSGGGTGSEQFF; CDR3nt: TGTGCCAGCAGCGGGGGAGGGACAGGAAGTGAGCAGTTCTTC
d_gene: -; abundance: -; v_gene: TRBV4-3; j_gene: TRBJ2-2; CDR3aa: CASSLSRGSDSGELFF; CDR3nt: TGCGCCAGCAGCCTATCACGGGGGTCGGATTCCGGGGAGCTGTTTTTT
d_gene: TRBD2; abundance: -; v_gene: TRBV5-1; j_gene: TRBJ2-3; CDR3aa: CASAREAGPRTDTQYF; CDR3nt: TGCGCCAGCGCCAGGGAAGCGGGGCCTCGCACAGATACGCAGTATTTT
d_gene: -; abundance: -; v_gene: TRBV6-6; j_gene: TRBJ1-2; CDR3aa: CASSQARDTYGYTF; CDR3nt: TGTGCCAGCAGCCAAGCCAGGGACACCTATGGCTACACCTTC
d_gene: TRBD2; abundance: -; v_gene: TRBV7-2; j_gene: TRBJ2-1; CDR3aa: CASSLAPSGLYNEQFF; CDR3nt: TGTGCCAGCAGCTTAGCGCCTAGCGGGTTGTACAATGAGCAGTTCTTC
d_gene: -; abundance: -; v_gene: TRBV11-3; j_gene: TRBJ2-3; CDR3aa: CASSQGGPDTQYF; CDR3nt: TGTGCCAGCAGCCAGGGGGGTCCAGATACGCAGTATTTT
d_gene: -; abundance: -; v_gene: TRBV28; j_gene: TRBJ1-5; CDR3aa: CASSPTRFGNQPQHF; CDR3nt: TGTGCCAGCAGTCCCACCCGTTTCGGGAATCAGCCCCAGCATTTT
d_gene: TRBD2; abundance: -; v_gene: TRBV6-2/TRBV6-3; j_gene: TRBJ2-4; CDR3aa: CASSYETSGLLAKNIQYF; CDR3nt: TGTGCCAGCAGTTACGAGACTAGCGGGCTCCTAGCCAAAAACATTCAGTACTTC
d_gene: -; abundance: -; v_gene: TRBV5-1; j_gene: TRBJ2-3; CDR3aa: CASSLNTGGTDTQYF; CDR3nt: TGCGCCAGCAGCTTAAACACGGGGGGCACAGATACGCAGTATTTT
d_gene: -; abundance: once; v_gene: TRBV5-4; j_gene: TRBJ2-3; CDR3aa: CASRSGPGTQYF; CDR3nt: TGTGCCAGCAGGAGCGGGCCAGGTACGCAGTATTTT
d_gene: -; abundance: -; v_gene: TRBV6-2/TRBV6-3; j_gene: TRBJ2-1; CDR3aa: CASSSTTILLHRRHEQFF; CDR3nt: TGTGCCAGCAGTAGCACCACTATACTACTTCACCGGCGGCATGAGCAGTTCTTC
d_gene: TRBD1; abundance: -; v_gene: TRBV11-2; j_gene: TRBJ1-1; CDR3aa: CASSLDRGLEAFF; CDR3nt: TGTGCCAGCAGCTTAGACAGGGGGCTTGAAGCTTTCTTT
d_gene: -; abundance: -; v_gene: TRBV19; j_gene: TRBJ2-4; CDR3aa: CATWQGGKNIQYF; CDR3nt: TGTGCCACCTGGCAGGGTGGGAAAAACATTCAGTACTTC
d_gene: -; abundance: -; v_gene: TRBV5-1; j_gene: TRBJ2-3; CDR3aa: CASSLSRLGLPTDTQYF; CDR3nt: TGCGCCAGCAGCTTGTCCCGACTGGGTCTTCCCACAGATACGCAGTATTTT
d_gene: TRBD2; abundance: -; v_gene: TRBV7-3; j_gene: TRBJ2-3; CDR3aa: CASSLTGSGGATDTQYF; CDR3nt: TGTGCCAGCAGCTTAACGGGAAGCGGGGGGGCGACAGATACGCAGTATTTT
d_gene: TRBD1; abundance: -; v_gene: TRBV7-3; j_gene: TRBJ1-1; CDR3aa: CASSLRQGSEAFF; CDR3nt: TGTGCCAGCAGCTTAAGACAGGGGTCTGAAGCTTTCTTT
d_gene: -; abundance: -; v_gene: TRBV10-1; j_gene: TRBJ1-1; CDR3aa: CASSAGDLYEAFF; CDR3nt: TGCGCCAGCAGTGCTGGAGACTTGTATGAAGCTTTCTTT
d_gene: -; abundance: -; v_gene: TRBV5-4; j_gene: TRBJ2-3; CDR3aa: CASRRGGSTDTQYF; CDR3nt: TGTGCCAGCAGGAGGGGGGGAAGCACAGATACGCAGTATTTT
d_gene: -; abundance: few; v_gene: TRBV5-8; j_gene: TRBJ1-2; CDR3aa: CASSPNLGGYGYTF; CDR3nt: TGTGCCAGCAGCCCCAACCTAGGTGGCTATGGCTACACCTTC
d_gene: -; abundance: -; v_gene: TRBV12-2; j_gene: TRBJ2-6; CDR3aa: CASRLVRQGSCSGANVLTF; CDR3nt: TGTGCAAGTCGCTTAGTTAGACAGGGTTCTTGCTCTGGGGCCAACGTCCTGACTTTC
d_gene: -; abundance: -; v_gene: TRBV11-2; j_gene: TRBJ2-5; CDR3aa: CASSSTGTQYF; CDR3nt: TGTGCCAGCAGCTCAACGGGGACCCAGTACTTC
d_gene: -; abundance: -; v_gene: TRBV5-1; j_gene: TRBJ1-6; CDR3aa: CASSPEYKFSGSPLHF; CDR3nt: TGCGCCAGCAGCCCAGAATACAAATTTTCTGGTTCACCCCTCCACTTT
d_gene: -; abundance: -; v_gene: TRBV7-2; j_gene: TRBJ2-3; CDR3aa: CASEDYLKSTDTQYF; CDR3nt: TGTGCCAGTGAGGACTACCTTAAAAGCACAGATACGCAGTATTTT
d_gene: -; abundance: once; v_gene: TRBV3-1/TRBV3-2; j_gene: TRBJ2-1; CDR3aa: CASSQNSWGVPYNEQFF; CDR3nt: TGTGCCAGCAGCCAGAACTCCTGGGGCGTCCCCTACAATGAGCAGTTCTTC
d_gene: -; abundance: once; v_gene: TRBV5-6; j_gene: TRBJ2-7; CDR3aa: CASSFATTYEQYF; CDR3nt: TGTGCCAGCAGCTTTGCGACAACCTACGAGCAGTACTTC
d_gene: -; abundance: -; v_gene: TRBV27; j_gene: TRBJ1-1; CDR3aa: CASRNSGRVNTEAFF; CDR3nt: TGTGCCAGCAGAAATTCTGGCAGGGTGAACACTGAAGCTTTCTTT
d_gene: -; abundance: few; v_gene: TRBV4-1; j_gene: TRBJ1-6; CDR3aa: CASSQVPSNLPLHF; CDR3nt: TGCGCCAGCAGCCAAGTACCGAGCAATCTACCCCTCCACTTT
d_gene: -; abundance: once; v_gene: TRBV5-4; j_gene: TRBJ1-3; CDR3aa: CASSLVGAGNTIYF; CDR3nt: TGTGCCAGCAGCTTGGTGGGAGCTGGAAACACCATATATTTT
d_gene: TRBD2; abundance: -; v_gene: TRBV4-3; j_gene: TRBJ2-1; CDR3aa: CASSRAGEQFF; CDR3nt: TGCGCCAGCAGCCGAGCGGGGGAGCAGTTCTTC
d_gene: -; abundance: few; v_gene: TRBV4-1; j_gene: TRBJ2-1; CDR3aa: CASTLGGGQNNEQFF; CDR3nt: TGCGCCAGCACCTTAGGGGGAGGGCAAAACAATGAGCAGTTCTTC
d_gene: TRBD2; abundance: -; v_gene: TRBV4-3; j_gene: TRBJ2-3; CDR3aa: CASSHSSGRGADTQYF; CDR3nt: TGCGCCAGCAGCCACTCCAGCGGGAGAGGCGCAGATACGCAGTATTTT
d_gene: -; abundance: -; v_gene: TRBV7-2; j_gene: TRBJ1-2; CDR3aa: CASMRGQRLGYTF; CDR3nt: TGTGCCAGCATGCGGGGGCAGCGTCTTGGCTACACCTTC
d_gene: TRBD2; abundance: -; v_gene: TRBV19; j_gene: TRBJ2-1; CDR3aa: CASNPDGLAGGVEQFF; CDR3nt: TGTGCCAGTAATCCCGACGGACTAGCGGGAGGGGTTGAGCAGTTCTTC
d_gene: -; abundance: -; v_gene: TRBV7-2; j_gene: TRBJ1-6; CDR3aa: CASSLVPSSSYNSPLHF; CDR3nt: TGTGCCAGCAGCTTAGTGCCGTCTAGCTCCTATAATTCACCCCTCCACTTT
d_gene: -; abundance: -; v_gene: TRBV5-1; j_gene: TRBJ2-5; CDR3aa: CASSLGFSRETQYF; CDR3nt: TGCGCCAGCAGCTTGGGTTTCTCGCGCGAGACCCAGTACTTC
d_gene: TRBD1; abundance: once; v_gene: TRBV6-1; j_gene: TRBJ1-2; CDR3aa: CASSEPGQGGGGYTF; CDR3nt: TGTGCCAGCAGTGAGCCGGGACAGGGCGGTGGTGGCTACACCTTC
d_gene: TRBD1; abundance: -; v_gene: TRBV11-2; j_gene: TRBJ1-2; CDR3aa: CASSLDRTGGYGYTF; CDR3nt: TGTGCCAGCAGCTTAGATCGGACAGGGGGGTATGGCTACACCTTC
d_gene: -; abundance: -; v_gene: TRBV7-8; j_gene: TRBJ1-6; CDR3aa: CASSLAETVGSPLHF; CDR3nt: TGTGCCAGCAGCTTAGCGGAGACCGTCGGTTCACCCCTCCACTTT
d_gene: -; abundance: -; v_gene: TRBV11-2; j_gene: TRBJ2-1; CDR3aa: CASSSGLTSSYNEQFF; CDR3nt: TGTGCCAGCAGCTCGGGTCTGACGAGCTCCTACAATGAGCAGTTCTTC
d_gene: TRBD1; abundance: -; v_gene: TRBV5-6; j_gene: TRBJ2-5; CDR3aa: CASRGGQDQETQYF; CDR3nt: TGTGCCAGCAGGGGCGGACAGGACCAAGAGACCCAGTACTTC